Listed below are T cell receptor beta chains from one sample, sequenced in a study of cytomegalovirus exposure and HLA in healthy donors. Sequencing used immunoSEQ multiplex PCR; TCRdb keeps in-frame clones, though not all of them. In the table there are 250,000 or so clones, around 87% of which are singletons. The sequencing input was PBMCs. The receptors here all came from a man aged 18 to 30 in good health and CMV-seronegative. CDR3s include the opening cysteine and the closing phenylalanine or tryptophan. Each record gives: J gene, D gene, clone size, V gene, CDR3 DNA, CDR3 protein. D genes are given only for firm matches. Only part of the rows carry a size: once, few, many, or a class if the clone is expanded.

j_call: TRBJ2-7
d_call: NA
clone_size: few
v_call: TRBV10-3
cdr3_nt: TGTGCCATCAGTGAGTCGCGGACTAACTCCTACGAGCAGTACTTC
cdr3_aa: CAISESRTNSYEQYF

j_call: TRBJ1-2
d_call: TRBD1
clone_size: NA
v_call: TRBV5-4
cdr3_nt: TGTGCCAGCAGCTCAGGACAGGGGGCAGGAGGCTACACCTTC
cdr3_aa: CASSSGQGAGGYTF

j_call: TRBJ2-5
d_call: NA
clone_size: NA
v_call: TRBV5-6
cdr3_nt: TGTGCCAGCACCCCTGGACAGCAAGAGACCCAGTACTTC
cdr3_aa: CASTPGQQETQYF

j_call: TRBJ1-1
d_call: NA
clone_size: NA
v_call: TRBV30
cdr3_nt: TGTGCCTGGAGTGTAAGGGGTGGGATGAACACTGAAGCTTTCTTT
cdr3_aa: CAWSVRGGMNTEAFF

j_call: TRBJ1-1
d_call: TRBD1
clone_size: NA
v_call: TRBV29-1
cdr3_nt: TGCAGCGTCCGACAGGGGATGAACACTGAAGCTTTCTTT
cdr3_aa: CSVRQGMNTEAFF

j_call: TRBJ2-7
d_call: TRBD2
clone_size: NA
v_call: TRBV7-2
cdr3_nt: TGTGCCAGCAGCTTAGGGGCGGGGGACTCCTACGAGCAGTACTTC
cdr3_aa: CASSLGAGDSYEQYF

j_call: TRBJ2-2
d_call: TRBD1
clone_size: NA
v_call: TRBV19
cdr3_nt: TGTGCCAGTAGCTGGGACAGGGCAACCGGGGAGCTGTTTTTT
cdr3_aa: CASSWDRATGELFF

j_call: TRBJ2-3
d_call: TRBD2
clone_size: NA
v_call: TRBV2
cdr3_nt: TGTGCCAGCAGTGCCCGGGGGGGCTCCTTCACGCCAGATACGCAGTATTTT
cdr3_aa: CASSARGGSFTPDTQYF

j_call: TRBJ2-7
d_call: TRBD1
clone_size: NA
v_call: TRBV30
cdr3_nt: TGTGCCTGGAGTGTATGGGGACAGGGGGTGTCCTACGAGCAGTACTTC
cdr3_aa: CAWSVWGQGVSYEQYF

j_call: TRBJ2-1
d_call: TRBD1
clone_size: once
v_call: TRBV9
cdr3_nt: TGTGCCAGCAGCTCAGGGGGAAATGAGCAGTTCTTC
cdr3_aa: CASSSGGNEQFF

j_call: TRBJ2-1
d_call: NA
clone_size: NA
v_call: TRBV27
cdr3_nt: TGTGCCAGCAGTGTAATCAGGGATGTTGAGCAGTTCTTC
cdr3_aa: CASSVIRDVEQFF

j_call: TRBJ2-3
d_call: TRBD2
clone_size: NA
v_call: TRBV7-2
cdr3_nt: TGTGCCAGCAGCCCCAATAGTGGCGGGAGGGGTTCGGATACGCAGTATTTT
cdr3_aa: CASSPNSGGRGSDTQYF

j_call: TRBJ1-1
d_call: NA
clone_size: NA
v_call: TRBV9
cdr3_nt: TGTGCCAGCAGCGTAGCTGTTAGGGACTCCCAGGCTTTCTTT
cdr3_aa: CASSVAVRDSQAFF

j_call: TRBJ2-3
d_call: TRBD2
clone_size: NA
v_call: TRBV6-1
cdr3_nt: TGTGCCAGCAGCCGGGTGAGACTAGCCACAGATACGCAGTATTTT
cdr3_aa: CASSRVRLATDTQYF

j_call: TRBJ1-1
d_call: TRBD1
clone_size: NA
v_call: TRBV29-1
cdr3_nt: TGCAGCGTTGTTCTCAGGGGGCGGCGAACTGAAGCTTTCTTT
cdr3_aa: CSVVLRGRRTEAFF

j_call: TRBJ2-3
d_call: NA
clone_size: NA
v_call: TRBV30
cdr3_nt: TGTGCCTGGAGTAAAGCCTCTAGCACAGATACGCAGTATTTT
cdr3_aa: CAWSKASSTDTQYF

j_call: TRBJ1-6
d_call: NA
clone_size: few
v_call: TRBV5-1
cdr3_nt: TGCGCCAGCAGCTTGGGACAGGAGGAATCACCCCTCCACTTT
cdr3_aa: CASSLGQEESPLHF

j_call: TRBJ2-5
d_call: NA
clone_size: NA
v_call: TRBV4-3
cdr3_nt: TGCGCCAGCAGCCGCGGAGCGCAAGAGACCCAGTACTTC
cdr3_aa: CASSRGAQETQYF

j_call: TRBJ1-5
d_call: TRBD1
clone_size: NA
v_call: TRBV6-5
cdr3_nt: TGTGCCAGCAGTCAGGGGGCTAGCAATCAGCCCCAGCATTTT
cdr3_aa: CASSQGASNQPQHF

j_call: TRBJ1-2
d_call: NA
clone_size: once
v_call: TRBV27
cdr3_nt: TGTGCCAGCAGTTCGCGGGGCCTCCTAGGGGGCTACACCTTC
cdr3_aa: CASSSRGLLGGYTF

j_call: TRBJ2-1
d_call: TRBD2
clone_size: NA
v_call: TRBV5-4
cdr3_nt: TGTGCCAGCAGCTTGGGACGCGGCGGGAGCTCCTACAATGAGCAGTTCTTC
cdr3_aa: CASSLGRGGSSYNEQFF

j_call: TRBJ2-5
d_call: NA
clone_size: NA
v_call: TRBV28
cdr3_nt: TGTGCCAGCAGTTTGCGTGTAATCCAAGAGACCCAGTACTTC
cdr3_aa: CASSLRVIQETQYF

j_call: TRBJ2-1
d_call: TRBD2
clone_size: NA
v_call: TRBV6-6
cdr3_nt: TGTGCCAGCGCGAGCGGGGGTAGGAATGAGCAGTTCTTC
cdr3_aa: CASASGGRNEQFF

j_call: TRBJ1-2
d_call: TRBD1
clone_size: once
v_call: TRBV5-1
cdr3_nt: TGCGCCAGCAGTCCCGGAGCAGGGGGCGATGGTTACTATGGCTACACCTTC
cdr3_aa: CASSPGAGGDGYYGYTF

j_call: TRBJ2-7
d_call: NA
clone_size: NA
v_call: TRBV19
cdr3_nt: TGTGCCAGTAGTTACAGGGCGATTTCCTCCTACGAGCAGTACTTC
cdr3_aa: CASSYRAISSYEQYF

j_call: TRBJ2-7
d_call: TRBD2
clone_size: NA
v_call: TRBV4-1
cdr3_nt: TGCGCCAGCAGCCAAGAATCCAGCGGGACCTACGAGCAGTACTTC
cdr3_aa: CASSQESSGTYEQYF

j_call: TRBJ1-5
d_call: NA
clone_size: NA
v_call: TRBV6-5
cdr3_nt: TGTGCCAGCAGTAGGAGCCGGGTTCAGCCCCAGCATTTT
cdr3_aa: CASSRSRVQPQHF

j_call: TRBJ2-7
d_call: TRBD2
clone_size: NA
v_call: TRBV10-3
cdr3_nt: TGTGCCATCGCGGGGACTAGCGGACCCGACGAGCAGTACTTC
cdr3_aa: CAIAGTSGPDEQYF

j_call: TRBJ2-7
d_call: TRBD1
clone_size: NA
v_call: TRBV6-1
cdr3_nt: TGTGCCAGCAGTCGGGACAGGGGCTACGAGCAGTACTTC
cdr3_aa: CASSRDRGYEQYF

j_call: TRBJ2-6
d_call: TRBD1
clone_size: NA
v_call: TRBV28
cdr3_nt: TGTGCCAGCAACCCTTCCGGGACAGGGCACTCTGGGGCCAACGTCCTGACTTTC
cdr3_aa: CASNPSGTGHSGANVLTF

j_call: TRBJ1-3
d_call: TRBD1
clone_size: NA
v_call: TRBV4-3
cdr3_nt: TGCGCCAGCAGCCAGGGGCGACAGGGTGGGGGAAACACCATATATTTT
cdr3_aa: CASSQGRQGGGNTIYF

j_call: TRBJ2-7
d_call: NA
clone_size: NA
v_call: TRBV5-6
cdr3_nt: TGTGCCAGCAGCTTGGGTCCTGCCAGGGTTTTTGAGCAGTACTTC
cdr3_aa: CASSLGPARVFEQYF

j_call: TRBJ1-6
d_call: NA
clone_size: NA
v_call: TRBV5-1
cdr3_nt: TGCGCCAGCAGCTTGGCAGGGTACAATTCACCCCTCCACTTT
cdr3_aa: CASSLAGYNSPLHF

j_call: TRBJ2-7
d_call: TRBD1
clone_size: once
v_call: TRBV6-6
cdr3_nt: TGTGCCAGCTCGCTTCAGGGGGCCTACGAGCAGTACTTC
cdr3_aa: CASSLQGAYEQYF

j_call: TRBJ2-1
d_call: TRBD2
clone_size: NA
v_call: TRBV10-2
cdr3_nt: TGCGCCAGCAGACTCCGACTAGCGGGGGCCAATGAGCAGTTCTTC
cdr3_aa: CASRLRLAGANEQFF

j_call: TRBJ1-3
d_call: NA
clone_size: NA
v_call: TRBV4-1
cdr3_nt: TGCGCCAGCAGTCTTACCACAGTATCTGGAAACACCATATATTTT
cdr3_aa: CASSLTTVSGNTIYF

j_call: TRBJ1-4
d_call: NA
clone_size: NA
v_call: TRBV28
cdr3_nt: TGTGCCAGCAGTTTTGTAACAGGCCCTAATGAAAAACTGTTTTTT
cdr3_aa: CASSFVTGPNEKLFF

j_call: TRBJ2-5
d_call: TRBD2
clone_size: NA
v_call: TRBV11-2
cdr3_nt: TGTGCCAGCAGTTTAACTAGCGGGGCCACCCTACAAGAGACCCAGTACTTC
cdr3_aa: CASSLTSGATLQETQYF

j_call: TRBJ2-7
d_call: NA
clone_size: NA
v_call: TRBV11-2
cdr3_nt: TGTGCCAGCAGCCAGAACACAGGCCTCGAGCAGTACTTC
cdr3_aa: CASSQNTGLEQYF

j_call: TRBJ1-2
d_call: TRBD1
clone_size: NA
v_call: TRBV7-6
cdr3_nt: TGTGCCAGCAGCTGGACAGGGGCGGGGGATGGCTACACCTTC
cdr3_aa: CASSWTGAGDGYTF

j_call: TRBJ2-7
d_call: TRBD1
clone_size: few
v_call: TRBV19
cdr3_nt: TGTGCCAGTAGTATGGGAGACAGGGGCGGCGAGCAGTACTTC
cdr3_aa: CASSMGDRGGEQYF

j_call: TRBJ2-1
d_call: TRBD2
clone_size: NA
v_call: TRBV27
cdr3_nt: TGTGCCAGCAGTTTTGGTCTAGCGGGAGTACTCGAGCAGTTCTTC
cdr3_aa: CASSFGLAGVLEQFF

j_call: TRBJ1-3
d_call: NA
clone_size: NA
v_call: TRBV2
cdr3_nt: TGTGCCAGCAAAGAGACAACTGGAAACACCATATATTTT
cdr3_aa: CASKETTGNTIYF

j_call: TRBJ1-4
d_call: NA
clone_size: NA
v_call: TRBV7-9
cdr3_nt: TGTGCCAGCAGCAATCCGGGAGAGAGGCCCTGGGGTGAAAAACTGTTTTTT
cdr3_aa: CASSNPGERPWGEKLFF

j_call: TRBJ2-7
d_call: NA
clone_size: NA
v_call: TRBV5-6
cdr3_nt: TGTGCCAGCAGCTCTCAGGGGTCTGACTACGAGCAGTACTTC
cdr3_aa: CASSSQGSDYEQYF

j_call: TRBJ2-7
d_call: NA
clone_size: NA
v_call: TRBV4-1
cdr3_nt: TGCGCCAGCAGCCTTAGGGGCGAGTCCTACGAGCAGTACTTC
cdr3_aa: CASSLRGESYEQYF

j_call: TRBJ2-1
d_call: NA
clone_size: NA
v_call: TRBV11-2
cdr3_nt: TGTGCCAGCAGCTTGGGACTCTTCAATGAGCAGTTCTTC
cdr3_aa: CASSLGLFNEQFF

j_call: TRBJ2-1
d_call: TRBD2
clone_size: NA
v_call: TRBV30
cdr3_nt: TGTGGACTGGATCCAGCGGGAGAGTATTCCGCCAATGAGCAGTTCTTC
cdr3_aa: CGLDPAGEYSANEQFF

j_call: TRBJ2-1
d_call: NA
clone_size: NA
v_call: TRBV7-6
cdr3_nt: TGTGCCAGCAGCTTAGGGAGGGGCACTCACTACAATGAGCAGTTCTTC
cdr3_aa: CASSLGRGTHYNEQFF

j_call: TRBJ1-5
d_call: NA
clone_size: NA
v_call: TRBV10-3
cdr3_nt: TGTGCCATCTCGGCCTGGGACACAGGGACCGATAGCAATCAGCCCCAGCATTTT
cdr3_aa: CAISAWDTGTDSNQPQHF

j_call: TRBJ2-1
d_call: TRBD2
clone_size: NA
v_call: TRBV30
cdr3_nt: TGTGCCTGGAGTGCCGGGACTAGTTTCTACAATGAGCAGTTCTTC
cdr3_aa: CAWSAGTSFYNEQFF

j_call: TRBJ1-6
d_call: NA
clone_size: NA
v_call: TRBV30
cdr3_nt: TGTGCCTGGGGCGGGGGGGCAAATTCACCCCTCCACTTT
cdr3_aa: CAWGGGANSPLHF

j_call: TRBJ1-2
d_call: NA
clone_size: NA
v_call: TRBV2
cdr3_nt: TGTGCCAGCAGCCGGACGGAGGGTTCGCATGGCTACACCTTC
cdr3_aa: CASSRTEGSHGYTF

j_call: TRBJ2-1
d_call: NA
clone_size: few
v_call: TRBV6-6
cdr3_nt: TGTGCCAGCAGTTACTGGAAAGGAGGTGAGCAGTTCTTC
cdr3_aa: CASSYWKGGEQFF

j_call: TRBJ2-1
d_call: TRBD2
clone_size: NA
v_call: TRBV28
cdr3_nt: TGTGCCAGCACCTCCGGCGGGGGGGCAGGTGAGCAGTTCTTC
cdr3_aa: CASTSGGGAGEQFF